One and the same sample provided the 3 T cell receptor beta chains below, sequenced in a study of CD8+ T cells in alopecia areata. RNA, once extracted, was reverse transcribed into cDNA for use as the sequencing template. The repertoire was sequenced with immunoSEQ multiplex PCR; TCRdb's copy has only in-frame clones and lacks some. The sample includes more than 95,000 clones, around 61% seen only once; the top ten take approximately 2.6%. Source material: CD4+ T cells sorted from blood. Source of these receptors: a human donor in good health.

The chain joins TRBV5-1 to TRBJ1-3; D perhaps matches TRBD1 (6 bases). The germline V gene encodes CDR1 SGHRS and CDR2 YFSETQ. This CDR3 spans 15 amino acids. Between the trimmed V and J ends, which lost 4 bases and 4 bases, there was a span of 15 bases. Here the CDR3 DNA reads TGCGCCAGCAGCCTCTTGACAGGTGAAGGAAACACCATATATTTT. Translated, it gives CASSLLTGEGNTIYF.

A note on this clone: An end of the junction does not agree with germline; a read error may underlie this. The rearrangement links TRBV30 to TRBJ1-5; no reliable D call. CDR1 and CDR2 (germline): GTSNPN, SVGIG (reference sequence). This CDR3 has 13 amino acids. Written as DNA, the CDR3 is TGTGCCTGGAGTTTGGGCGAGGATCAACCCCAGCATTTT. Translating it yields CAWSLGEDQPQHF. Together with reference TRBV30 and TRBJ1-5, the CDR3 gives the full variable domain: SQTIHQWPATLVQPVGSPLSLECTVEGTSNPNLYWYRQAAGRGLQLLFYSVGIGQISSEVPQNLSASRPQDRQFILSSKKLLLSDSGFYLCAWSLGEDQPQHFGDGTRLSIL.

This rearrangement joins TRBV4-1 to TRBJ2-3, with unresolved D. This CDR3 region has 11 residues. V shed 8 bases and J shed 7 bases, with 10 bases lying between them. Germline V gene data show CDR1 as MGHRA and CDR2 as YSYEKL. CDR3 region: CASHSANTQYF. The CDR3 DNA reads as TGCGCCAGCCACAGCGCGAATACGCAGTATTTT.